These 18 T cell receptor beta chains originate from one sample sequenced in a study of T cells after yellow fever vaccination. TCRdb re-derived calls from the 5' RACE reads in MiXCR, one entry per CDR3 protein. The sample lists about 430,000 distinct CDR3 sequences; roughly a sixth were seen once. The sample in question was PBMCs, obtained before the yellow fever booster vaccination. These receptors originate from a man between 18 and 29 years old who received the YFV17D yellow fever vaccine.

The J gene is TRBJ2-3, the V gene TRBV27; no firm D call. Looked up from germline, CDR1 is MNHEY and CDR2 is SMNVEV (reference sequence). The CDR3 loop spans 13 amino acids. Trimming took off 6 bases at V and 6 bases at J, with 13 bases between the two ends. The CDR3 nucleotides read TGTGCCAGCAGCTTTAGGAGCAGGGATACGCAGTATTTT. Protein: CASSFRSRDTQYF.

The chain is built from TRBV6-5 and TRBJ1-1; D might be TRBD1 (6 bases). The CDR3 length is 16 residues. V shed 6 bases and J shed 4 bases, with 21 bases lying between them. Germline V gives CDR1 MNHEY, CDR2 SVGAGI. The CDR3 protein is CASSRFPQGPGTEAFF. The DNA for the CDR3 is TGTGCCAGCAGCCGATTCCCGCAGGGGCCTGGCACTGAAGCTTTCTTT.

This clonotype was counted only a few times. The genes are TRBV4-1 and TRBJ1-2; 9 bases line up with TRBD1. J lost 5 bases, V lost 3 bases, and 7 bases had no gene match. CDR1 MGHRA and CDR2 YSYEKL come from the germline V gene. This CDR3 spans 15 amino acids. The CDR3 DNA sequence: TGCGCCAGCAGCCAGGCCGGGACAGGGCGGTATGGCTACACCTTC. Residues: CASSQAGTGRYGYTF.

This clonotype showed up just a few times. The V gene is TRBV7-6, the J gene TRBJ2-3; D not certain. Trimming removed 3 bases from V and 4 bases from J, with 11 bases in between. The CDR3 consists of 14 residues. Germline V gene data show CDR1 as SGHVS and CDR2 as FNYEAQ. The chain's CDR3 is CASSLAYSPDTQYF. The CDR3 bases are TGTGCCAGCAGCTTGGCTTACTCCCCAGATACGCAGTATTTT.

V is TRBV20-1 and J is TRBJ1-1, with 9 positions matching TRBD1. Trimming took 1 base from V and 8 from J; bases not matched to a gene: 14. CDR3 size: 16 residues. CDR1 is DFQATT, CDR2 SNEGSKA, per germline (reference sequence). CDR3 amino acids: CSARVIGQGTRREAFF. The CDR3 DNA reads as TGCAGTGCTAGAGTGATCGGACAGGGGACGCGACGCGAAGCTTTCTTT.

This clonotype has more than one count but fewer than ten. This sequence joins TRBV7-6 and TRBJ2-2; TRBD1 is a possible D gene (5 bases). Germline assignment: CDR1 SGHVS and CDR2 FNYEAQ. The V end was cut by 2 bases, the J end by 2 bases, with 15 bases between. The CDR3 has 17 residues. CDR3 sequence: CASSLIVATDNTGELFF. The CDR3 nucleotides are TGTGCCAGCAGCTTAATTGTGGCGACAGACAACACCGGGGAGCTGTTTTTT.

The gene calls are TRBV20-1 and TRBJ2-1, with D perhaps TRBD2 (6 bases). V lost 5 bases and J lost 15, with 17 bases in between. Germline CDR1 reads DFQATT; CDR2 reads SNEGSKA (reference sequence). This CDR3 spans 11 amino acids. CDR3 DNA sequence: TGCAGTGCTCCACGGGGGAATAGACCGTTCTTC. It encodes CSAPRGNRPFF.

The rearrangement joins TRBV13 to TRBJ2-5, with TRBD1 matching over 10 bases. V lost 5 bases, J lost 5 bases, and 8 bases stayed unmatched. The germline V gene encodes CDR1 PRHDT and CDR2 FYEKMQ (reference sequence). This CDR3 has 15 amino acids. This chain's CDR3 is CASSTTGGARETQYF. In DNA form, the CDR3 reads TGTGCCAGCAGCACGACAGGGGGCGCGAGGGAGACCCAGTACTTC.

The chain carries TRBV2 and TRBJ1-1; D is unclear. V lost 4 bases and J lost 11, with 14 bases in between. The V gene's germline CDR1 is SNHLY and CDR2 FYNNEI. This CDR3 is 12 amino acids long. DNA for the CDR3: TGTGCCAGCAGTGCCGCGGGCCTAGGGGCTTTCTTT. Translated: CASSAAGLGAFF.

This clonotype was detected a few times. The chain employs TRBV4-1 and TRBJ2-3; 8 nucleotides line up with TRBD2. V was pared by 2 bases and J by 3 bases, with 7 bases of the junction left unmatched. The germline V gene encodes CDR1 MGHRA and CDR2 YSYEKL. This CDR3 is built from 16 residues. The CDR3 DNA reads as TGCGCCAGCAGCCAAAACAGCGGGGGTTTGACAGATACGCAGTATTTT. Translation gives CASSQNSGGLTDTQYF.

This clonotype occurred a few times. The chain is built from TRBV18 and TRBJ2-3; 10 bases map to TRBD1. After removal of 0 bases from V and 5 bases from J, the junction contained 2 bases not matched to a gene. This CDR3 is built from 15 residues. CDR1 and CDR2 (germline): KGHSH, LQKENI. CDR3 DNA: TGTGCCAGCTCACCACCGACAGGGGGCGGAGATACGCAGTATTTT. Translated: CASSPPTGGGDTQYF.

The chain employs TRBV21-1 and TRBJ1-5. TRBV21-1 is shown as a pseudogene. CDR3 length: 13 residues. CDR3 coding DNA: TGTGCCAGCAACCCGACTAGCCATCAGCCCCAGCATTTT. This sequence encodes CASNPTSHQPQHF.

V usage is TRBV7-6 and J usage is TRBJ1-5, with D hard to call. CDR3 length: 14 residues. V lost 5 bases and J 4 bases, leaving 12 bases between the germline ends. Looked up from germline, CDR1 is SGHVS and CDR2 is FNYEAQ. CDR3 DNA sequence: TGTGCCAGCAGCATGGACCCCGTGAATCAGCCCCAGCATTTT. It is translated as CASSMDPVNQPQHF.

The rearrangement joins TRBV11-2 to TRBJ1-5, with D hard to call. V shed 3 bases and J shed 3 bases, with 9 bases lying between them. Germline CDR1 and CDR2: SGHAT and FQNNGV. This CDR3 spans 14 amino acids. The DNA for the CDR3 is TGTGCCAGCAGCTTGCTCAGCCACAATCAGCCCCAGCATTTT. Protein: CASSLLSHNQPQHF.

This clonotype has at least ten counts. The rearrangement joins TRBV6-2 or TRBV6-3 to TRBJ1-6; D may be TRBD1 (5 bases). The V gene lost 4 bases and the J gene lost 8 bases, with 9 bases spanning the gap. Germline-derived CDR1 and CDR2 are MNHEY and SVGEGT. The CDR3 loop spans 13 amino acids. DNA of the CDR3: TGTGCCAGCAGTTTCAGGGAACATTCACCCCTCCACTTT. Translating gives CASSFREHSPLHF.

The chain recombines TRBV7-2 with TRBJ1-2; D is uncertain. The CDR3 length is 16 residues. Germline CDR1 SGHTA, CDR2 FQGNSA. V was pared by 2 bases and J by 0 bases, with 13 bases between. CDR3: CASSLSSGPANYGYTF. CDR3 DNA sequence: TGTGCCAGCAGCTTAAGTTCAGGCCCCGCTAACTATGGCTACACCTTC.

The chain uses TRBV4-1 and TRBJ2-1; TRBD1 aligns across 9 bases. CDR3 size: 17 residues. CDR1 and CDR2 from the germline V gene are MGHRA and YSYEKL. Trimming removed 4 bases from V and 3 bases from J; junction bases left unmatched: 10. CDR3 protein: CASSRSPSDRGYNEQFF. The CDR3 region has the DNA TGCGCCAGCAGCCGCAGCCCGTCGGACAGGGGCTACAATGAGCAGTTCTTC.

The rearrangement links TRBV20-1 to TRBJ2-7; possible D gene TRBD2, 6 bases. The V end was cut by 7 bases, the J end by 0 bases, with 13 bases between. The V gene's germline CDR1 is DFQATT and CDR2 SNEGSKA (reference sequence). The CDR3 is made up of 13 amino acids. CDR3 amino acids: CSGRGPTSYEQYF. The DNA for the CDR3 is TGCAGTGGGAGGGGACCGACCTCCTACGAGCAGTACTTC.